A single sample gave rise to the 5 T cell receptor beta chains below, sequenced in a study of HIV-infected children after antiretroviral therapy interruption. The treatment is: PENTA 11 planned treatment interruption arm or continuous ART arm. A 3' RACE protocol on RNA, with unique molecular identifiers, produced the TCR library. Each CDR3 protein is one row after TCRdb ran MiXCR on the 3' RACE reads. The sample carries about 37,000 distinct CDR3 sequences, about 7% recorded once. The specimen was CD45RA+ CD4+ T cells from PBMCs, pooled from several time points, collected from a donor given antiretroviral therapy, either interrupted or continuous. As for subset: naive CD4+ CD45RA+ CD45RO- T cells. These TCRs come from a pool of human donors with HIV.

This clonotype turned up a few times. An end of the junction differs from the germline gene, which may be a read error. The chain has TRAV13-2 and TRBJ2-3, with D tentatively TRBD1 (5 bases). There are 13 residues in the CDR3. CDR1 and CDR2 from the germline V gene are NSASDY and IRSNMDK. CDR3 region: CASSHQGAETLYF. CDR3 nucleotide sequence: TGTGCCAGCAGCCACCAGGGTGCAGAAACGCTGTATTTT.

This clonotype has at least ten counts. V gene TRBV12-3 or TRBV12-4 combines with J gene TRBJ2-5; 10 bases match TRBD1. CDR3 length equals 14 residues. Unmatched junction bases numbered 3, after V lost 4 bases and J lost 4 bases. Written as DNA, the CDR3 is TGTGCCAGCAGTTGGAGGACAGGGGGAGAGACCCAGTACTTC. Encoded protein: CASSWRTGGETQYF.

This clonotype was picked up many times. The rearrangement links TRBV19 to TRBJ2-1; D remains ambiguous. This CDR3 is 11 amino acids long. V was shortened by 4 bases and J by 3 bases, with 1 base between the two germline ends. Germline V gives CDR1 LNHDA, CDR2 SQIVND (reference sequence). CDR3 sequence: CASSNYNEQFF. CDR3 nucleotide sequence: TGTGCCAGTAGTAACTACAATGAGCAGTTCTTC. Full variable domain (remainder filled in from reference TRBV19 and TRBJ2-1): DGGITQSPKYLFRKEGQNVTLSCEQNLNHDAMYWYRQDPGQGLRLIYYSQIVNDFQKGDIAEGYSVSREKKESFPLTVTSAQKNPTAFYLCASSNYNEQFFGPGTRLTVL.

By share, this clonotype ranks as medium-sized. This chain uses TRBV14 with TRBJ2-7, with D perhaps matching TRBD1 or TRBD2 (5 bases each). Trimming cost V 3 bases and J 4 bases, with 16 bases left between them. The CDR3 has 15 amino acids. Germline V gene sequence: CDR1 SGHDN, CDR2 FVKESK. Here the CDR3 reads CASSHTGSQGYEQYF. The CDR3 coding sequence is TGTGCCAGCAGCCATACGGGGTCCCAGGGTTACGAGCAGTACTTC.

The gene calls are TRBV27 and TRBJ2-7; possible D gene TRBD2, 5 bases. CDR1 is MNHEY and CDR2 is SMNVEV in the germline V gene (reference sequence). This CDR3 is built from 15 residues. Between the trimmed V and J ends, which lost 3 bases and 1 base, there was a span of 13 bases. The CDR3 nucleotides read TGTGCCAGCAGTTTGGGTGCGGGTAGATCCTACGAGCAGTACTTC. It translates to CASSLGAGRSYEQYF.